This T cell receptor (beta chain) was identified in a study of blood T cell repertoires in COVID-19 (dated by TCRdb to 2020 to 2021). As for the study more broadly: Samples from collaborators originated in the United States, Italy and Spain and spanned both the acute and convalescent phases of COVID-19. The material from the prospective study consisted of cDNA or gDNA derived from T cells, B-cell-depleted T cells, or PBMCs. Subjects who had been exposed to COVID-19, were actively infected with it, or had recovered from it provided the deeply sampled blood TCRbeta repertoires that made up the dataset. The repertoires were made available in a free public database intended to serve as a resource for research on the immune response to SARS-CoV-2. The samples were drawn from two sources: the first 160 participants of the ongoing ImmuneRACE study, and 950 to 1,500 subjects contributed by 6 global collaborators. A de-identified subject ID, COVID-19 status, age in years and sex were almost always included in the sample metadata. HLA class I and class II types, where available, came from metadata supplied by the sample provider rather than from assay-based typing. Overall results and qualifications from the work: How much clinical and demographic metadata was included differed by source and by participant, and the metadata was provided uncurated.

Inclusive of the bounding cysteine and phenylalanine, the CDR3 is 19 residues long. CDR3 DNA only is kept here, 57 bases in frame from base 1. TCRbeta CDR3 regions were amplified from genomic DNA by means of the immunoSEQ Assay, a bias-controlled multiplex PCR. The published analysis was carried out like this. Nucleated cell counts per sample were estimated from amplification of reference gene primers within the assay. To quantify the absolute abundance of each unique TCRbeta CDR3 rearrangement, sequence reads were collapsed and filtered. Productive Simpson clonality was computed per sample as the square root of Simpson's diversity index over productive rearrangements. TCRdb stores this immuneACCESS table with in-frame sequences only. Part of the clones is absent; in the studies checked, under half of the shortfall reflects unresolved V genes, and no reason is known for the rest. V, J and clone size derive from that table, while D and trimming were established from the DNA sequence. The sample records some 100,000 clones, around 87% of which are singletons. Under 14% of the sample goes to the ten largest clones.

The collaborating institutions used their own protocols to collect whole blood in K2EDTA tubes. For TCRbeta analysis, collaborator samples were shipped as frozen whole blood, as isolated PBMCs, or as DNA extracted from either sample type. Details on this clone: The target of this receptor is not known. No per-base quality is available; no much larger clone lies one base away.

This chain joins TRBV21-1 to TRBJ1-1; the D call in the table, TRBD1, was not verified against the DNA. TRBV21-1 is classified as a pseudogene. The specimen was peripheral blood. The receptor's source is a woman aged 30 to 39 with acute or convalescent COVID-19. The DNA sequence is TGTGCCAGCAGCAAAGAAGGGGACAGAGGAGGAACCCTGAACACTGAAGCTTTCTTT. Translated, this is CASSKEGDRGGTLNTEAFF.